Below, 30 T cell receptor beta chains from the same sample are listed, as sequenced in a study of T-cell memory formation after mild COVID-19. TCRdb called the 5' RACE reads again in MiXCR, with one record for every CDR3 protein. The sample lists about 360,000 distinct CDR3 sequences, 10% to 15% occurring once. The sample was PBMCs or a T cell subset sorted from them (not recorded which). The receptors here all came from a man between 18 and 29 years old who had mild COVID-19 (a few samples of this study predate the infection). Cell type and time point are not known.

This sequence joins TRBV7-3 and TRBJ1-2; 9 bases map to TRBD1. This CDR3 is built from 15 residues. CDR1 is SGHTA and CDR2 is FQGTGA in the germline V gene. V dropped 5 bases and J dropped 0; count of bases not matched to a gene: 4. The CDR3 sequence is CASSPTGGPNYGYTF. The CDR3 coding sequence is TGTGCCAGCAGCCCGACAGGGGGTCCTAACTATGGCTACACCTTC.

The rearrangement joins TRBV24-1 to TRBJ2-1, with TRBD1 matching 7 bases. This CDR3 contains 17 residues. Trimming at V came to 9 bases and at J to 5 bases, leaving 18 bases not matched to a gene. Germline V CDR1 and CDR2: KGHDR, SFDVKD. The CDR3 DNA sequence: TGTGCCACCCGGAGGTCAGGGGGAAGTTCCATGCACAATGAGCAGTTCTTC. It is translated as CATRRSGGSSMHNEQFF.

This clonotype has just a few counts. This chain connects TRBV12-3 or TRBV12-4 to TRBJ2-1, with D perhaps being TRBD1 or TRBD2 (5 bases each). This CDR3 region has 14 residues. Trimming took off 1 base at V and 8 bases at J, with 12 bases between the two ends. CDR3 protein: CASSLGSRGDEQFF. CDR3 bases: TGTGCCAGCAGTTTAGGGTCCCGGGGCGATGAGCAGTTCTTC.

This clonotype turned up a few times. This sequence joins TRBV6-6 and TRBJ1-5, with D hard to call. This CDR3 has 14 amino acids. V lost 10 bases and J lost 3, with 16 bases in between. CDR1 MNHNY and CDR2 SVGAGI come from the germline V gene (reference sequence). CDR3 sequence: CATLSLRSNQPQHF. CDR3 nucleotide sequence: TGTGCCACCCTCAGTCTCCGATCCAATCAGCCCCAGCATTTT.

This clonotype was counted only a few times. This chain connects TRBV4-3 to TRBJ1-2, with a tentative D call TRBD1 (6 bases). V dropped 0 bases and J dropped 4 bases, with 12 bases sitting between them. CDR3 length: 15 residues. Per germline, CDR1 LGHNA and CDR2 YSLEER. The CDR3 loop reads CASSQDVGGTYGYTF. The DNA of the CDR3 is TGCGCCAGCAGCCAAGATGTAGGGGGAACCTATGGCTACACCTTC.

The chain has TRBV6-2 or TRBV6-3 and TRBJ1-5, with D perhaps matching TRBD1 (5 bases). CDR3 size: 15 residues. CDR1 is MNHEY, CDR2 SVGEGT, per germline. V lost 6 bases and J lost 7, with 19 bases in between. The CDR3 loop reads CASSSGTGTWQPQHF. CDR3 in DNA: TGTGCCAGCAGCTCCGGGACCGGGACTTGGCAGCCCCAGCATTTT.

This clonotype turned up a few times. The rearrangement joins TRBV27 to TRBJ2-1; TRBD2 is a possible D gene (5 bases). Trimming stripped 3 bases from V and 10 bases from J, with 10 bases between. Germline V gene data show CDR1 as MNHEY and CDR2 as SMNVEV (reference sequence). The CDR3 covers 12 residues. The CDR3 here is CASSFLSGEQFF. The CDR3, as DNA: TGTGCCAGCAGTTTCCTCTCGGGGGAGCAGTTCTTC.

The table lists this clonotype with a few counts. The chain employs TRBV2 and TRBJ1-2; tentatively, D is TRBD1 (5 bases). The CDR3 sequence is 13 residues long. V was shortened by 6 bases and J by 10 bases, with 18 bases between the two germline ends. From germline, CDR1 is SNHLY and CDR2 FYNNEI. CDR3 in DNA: TGTGCCAGCAGGGGGGACGGAATCTCGACCTACACCTTC. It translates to CASRGDGISTYTF.

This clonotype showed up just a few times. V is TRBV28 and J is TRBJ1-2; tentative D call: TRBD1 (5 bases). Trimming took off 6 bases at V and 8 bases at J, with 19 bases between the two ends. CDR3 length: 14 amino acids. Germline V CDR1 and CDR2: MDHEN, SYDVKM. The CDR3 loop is CASRTGTRPWGYTF. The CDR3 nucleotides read TGTGCCAGCAGGACCGGGACGAGACCGTGGGGCTACACCTTC.

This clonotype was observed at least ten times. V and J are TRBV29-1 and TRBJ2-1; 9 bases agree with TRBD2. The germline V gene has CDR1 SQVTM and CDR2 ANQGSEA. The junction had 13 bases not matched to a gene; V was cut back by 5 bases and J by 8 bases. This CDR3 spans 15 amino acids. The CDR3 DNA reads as TGCAGCGTTAATGCCGTAGCGGGACTAGCCGATGAGCAGTTCTTC. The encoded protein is CSVNAVAGLADEQFF.

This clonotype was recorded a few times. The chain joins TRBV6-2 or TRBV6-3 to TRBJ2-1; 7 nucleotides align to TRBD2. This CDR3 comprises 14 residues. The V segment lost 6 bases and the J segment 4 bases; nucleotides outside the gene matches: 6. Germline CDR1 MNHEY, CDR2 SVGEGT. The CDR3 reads CASRERGWYNEQFF. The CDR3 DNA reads TGTGCCAGCAGGGAGCGGGGATGGTACAATGAGCAGTTCTTC.

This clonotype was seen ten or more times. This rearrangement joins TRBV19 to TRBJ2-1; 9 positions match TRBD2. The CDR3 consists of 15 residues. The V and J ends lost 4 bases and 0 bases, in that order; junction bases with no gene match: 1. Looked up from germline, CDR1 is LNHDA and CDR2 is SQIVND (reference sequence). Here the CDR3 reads CASSKTSGSYNEQFF. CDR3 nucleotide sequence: TGTGCCAGTAGTAAGACTAGCGGCTCCTACAATGAGCAGTTCTTC.

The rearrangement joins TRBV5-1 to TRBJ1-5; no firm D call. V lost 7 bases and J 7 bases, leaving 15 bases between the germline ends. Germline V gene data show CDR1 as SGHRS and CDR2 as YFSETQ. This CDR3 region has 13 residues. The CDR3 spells CASGLGPRQPQHF. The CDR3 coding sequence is TGCGCCAGCGGACTAGGGCCCAGGCAGCCCCAGCATTTT.

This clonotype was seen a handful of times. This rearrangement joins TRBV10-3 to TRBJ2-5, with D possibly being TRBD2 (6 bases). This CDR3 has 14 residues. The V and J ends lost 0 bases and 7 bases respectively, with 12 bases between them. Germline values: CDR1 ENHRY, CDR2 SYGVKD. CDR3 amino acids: CAISESVQGGTQYF. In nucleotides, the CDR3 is TGTGCCATCAGTGAGTCGGTCCAGGGAGGGACCCAGTACTTC.

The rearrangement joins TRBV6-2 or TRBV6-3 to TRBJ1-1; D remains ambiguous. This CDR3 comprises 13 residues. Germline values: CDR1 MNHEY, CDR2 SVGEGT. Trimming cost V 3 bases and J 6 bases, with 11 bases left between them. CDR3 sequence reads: CASSYVGWSEAFF. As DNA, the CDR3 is TGTGCCAGCAGTTATGTCGGGTGGTCTGAAGCTTTCTTT.

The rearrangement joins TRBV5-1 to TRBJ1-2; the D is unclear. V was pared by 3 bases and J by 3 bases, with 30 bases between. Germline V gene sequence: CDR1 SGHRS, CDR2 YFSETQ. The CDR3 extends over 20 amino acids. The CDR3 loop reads CASSSETPAHENQRDYGYTF. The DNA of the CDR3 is TGCGCCAGCAGCTCCGAAACCCCTGCACACGAAAATCAAAGGGACTATGGCTACACCTTC.

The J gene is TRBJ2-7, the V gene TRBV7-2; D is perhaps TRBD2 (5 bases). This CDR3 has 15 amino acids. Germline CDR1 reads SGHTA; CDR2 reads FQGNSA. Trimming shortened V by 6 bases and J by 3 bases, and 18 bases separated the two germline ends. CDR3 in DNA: TGTGCCAGCAGTCCAACCCCGGGGAGTAACTACGAGCAGTACGTC. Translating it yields CASSPTPGSNYEQYV.

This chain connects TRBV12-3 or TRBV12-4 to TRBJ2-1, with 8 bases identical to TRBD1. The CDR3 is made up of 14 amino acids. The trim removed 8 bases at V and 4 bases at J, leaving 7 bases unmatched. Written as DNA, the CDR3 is TGTGCCAGCGCTAGACAGGGGACTTACAATGAGCAGTTCTTC. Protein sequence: CASARQGTYNEQFF.

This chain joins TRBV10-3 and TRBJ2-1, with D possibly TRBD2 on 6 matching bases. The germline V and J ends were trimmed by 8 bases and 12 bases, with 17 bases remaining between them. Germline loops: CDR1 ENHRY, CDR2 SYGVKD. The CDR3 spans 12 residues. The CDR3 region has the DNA TGTGCCATCTCTTCCTCGGGGGTCGGGCAGTTCTTC. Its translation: CAISSSGVGQFF.

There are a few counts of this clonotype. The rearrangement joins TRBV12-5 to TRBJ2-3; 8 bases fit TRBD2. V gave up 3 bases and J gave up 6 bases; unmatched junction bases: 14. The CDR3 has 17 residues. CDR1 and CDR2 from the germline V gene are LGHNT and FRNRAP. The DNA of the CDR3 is TGTGCTAGTGGTTTCAGCATCGGGGGGGCCGGGGTTGATACGCAGTATTTT. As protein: CASGFSIGGAGVDTQYF.

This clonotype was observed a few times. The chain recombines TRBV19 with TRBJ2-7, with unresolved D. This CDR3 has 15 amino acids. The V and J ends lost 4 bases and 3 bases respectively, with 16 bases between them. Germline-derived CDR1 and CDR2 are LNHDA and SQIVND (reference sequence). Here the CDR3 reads CASSRWPALFYEQYF. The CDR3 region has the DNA TGTGCCAGTAGTAGGTGGCCAGCACTTTTCTACGAGCAGTACTTC.

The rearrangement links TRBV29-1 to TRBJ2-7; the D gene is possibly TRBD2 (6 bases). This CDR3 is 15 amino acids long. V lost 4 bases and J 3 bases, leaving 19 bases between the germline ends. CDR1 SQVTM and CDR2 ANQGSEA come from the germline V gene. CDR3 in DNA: TGCAGCGTTGCGGGGGAAGGGGTGTCTTTCTACGAGCAGTACTTC. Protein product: CSVAGEGVSFYEQYF.

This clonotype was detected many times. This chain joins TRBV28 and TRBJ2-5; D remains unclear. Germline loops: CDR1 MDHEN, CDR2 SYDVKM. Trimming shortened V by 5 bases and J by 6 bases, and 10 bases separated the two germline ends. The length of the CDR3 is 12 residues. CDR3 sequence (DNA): TGTGCCAGCAGTCTCCTAAAGAAGACCCAGTACTTC. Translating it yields CASSLLKKTQYF.

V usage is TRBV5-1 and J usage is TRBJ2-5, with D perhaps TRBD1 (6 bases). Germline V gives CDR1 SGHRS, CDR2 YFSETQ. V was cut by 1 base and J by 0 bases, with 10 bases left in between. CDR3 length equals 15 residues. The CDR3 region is CASSLTGMYQETQYF. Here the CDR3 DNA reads TGCGCCAGCAGCTTGACAGGGATGTACCAAGAGACCCAGTACTTC.

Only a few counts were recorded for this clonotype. CDR3 residues: CASSLGVEYEQFF. In nucleotides, the CDR3 is TGTGCCAGCAGCTTAGGTGTTGAGTATGAGCAGTTCTTC. J is TRBJ2-1 and V is TRBV11-2; D gene ambiguous. V was pared by 1 base and J by 8 bases, with 9 bases between. Germline CDR1 and CDR2: SGHAT and FQNNGV. This CDR3 spans 13 amino acids.

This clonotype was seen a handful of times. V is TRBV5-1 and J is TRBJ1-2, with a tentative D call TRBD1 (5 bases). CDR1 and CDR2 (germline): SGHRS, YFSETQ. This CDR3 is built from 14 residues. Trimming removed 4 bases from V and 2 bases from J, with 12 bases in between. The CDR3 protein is CASSVGTENYGYTF. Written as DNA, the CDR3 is TGCGCCAGCAGCGTCGGGACTGAGAACTATGGCTACACCTTC.

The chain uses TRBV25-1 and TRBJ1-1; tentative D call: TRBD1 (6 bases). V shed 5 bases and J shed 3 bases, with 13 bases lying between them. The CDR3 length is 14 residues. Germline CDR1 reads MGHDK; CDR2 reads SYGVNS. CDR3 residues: CASSPVTGHTEAFF. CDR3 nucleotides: TGTGCCAGCAGTCCCGTGACAGGCCACACTGAAGCTTTCTTT.

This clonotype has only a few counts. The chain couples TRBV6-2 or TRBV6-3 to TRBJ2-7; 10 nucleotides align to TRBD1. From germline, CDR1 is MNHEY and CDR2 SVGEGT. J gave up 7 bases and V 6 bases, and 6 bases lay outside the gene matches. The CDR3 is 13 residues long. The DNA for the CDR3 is TGTGCCAGCAGCCCCGACAGGGGGCTTGAGCAGTACGTC. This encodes CASSPDRGLEQYV.

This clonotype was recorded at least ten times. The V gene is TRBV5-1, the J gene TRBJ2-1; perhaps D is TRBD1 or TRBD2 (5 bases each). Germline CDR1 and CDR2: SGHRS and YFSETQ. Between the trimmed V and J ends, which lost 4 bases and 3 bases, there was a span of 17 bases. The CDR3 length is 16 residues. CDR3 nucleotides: TGCGCCAGCAGCCGGAATCGGGACCCTAGCTACAATGAGCAGTTCTTC. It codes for CASSRNRDPSYNEQFF.

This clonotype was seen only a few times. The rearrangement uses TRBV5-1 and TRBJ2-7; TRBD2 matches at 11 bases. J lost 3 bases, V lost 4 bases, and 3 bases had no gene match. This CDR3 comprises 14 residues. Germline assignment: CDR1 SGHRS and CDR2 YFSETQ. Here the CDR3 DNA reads TGCGCCAGCAGCCCACTAGCGGGGGACTACGAGCAGTACTTC. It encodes CASSPLAGDYEQYF.